Each of the 30 T cell receptor beta chains below was sequenced from the same sample in a study of blood T cell repertoires in COVID-19. TCRdb keeps only in-frame clones here, not all; method: immunoSEQ multiplex PCR. Among around 40,000 clones listed, 85% to 90% were seen once. Sample: peripheral blood. The receptor set was obtained from a man in his forties with COVID-19, enrolled during active disease.

V and J are TRBV18 and TRBJ2-1, with 9 bases aligning to TRBD1. CDR1 is KGHSH and CDR2 is LQKENI in the germline V gene. The CDR3 is 12 amino acids. Trimming cost V 6 bases and J 8 bases; bases outside gene matches: 2. CDR3 sequence: CASSGTGHEQFF. DNA of the CDR3: TGTGCCAGCTCCGGGACAGGGCATGAGCAGTTCTTC.

The V call is TRBV10-3, the J call TRBJ2-3, with a possible D match to TRBD1 (5 bases). The CDR3 contains 12 residues. Trimming took 5 bases from V and 4 from J, leaving 7 bases between them. Germline V lookup: CDR1 ENHRY, CDR2 SYGVKD. The CDR3 DNA reads TGTGCCATCAGTACAGGCGCAGATACGCAGTATTTT. Its translation is CAISTGADTQYF.

J is TRBJ2-2 and V is TRBV7-9, with a tentative D call TRBD2 (5 bases). Trimming stripped 5 bases from V and 0 bases from J, with 16 bases between. Germline-derived CDR1 and CDR2 are SEHNR and FQNEAQ (reference sequence). The CDR3 spans 17 residues. For the CDR3, the DNA is TGTGCCAGCAGCGCACCCATAGGCGGGCCGAACACCGGGGAGCTGTTTTTT. This codes for CASSAPIGGPNTGELFF.

The V gene is TRBV5-4, the J gene TRBJ1-3; TRBD1 agrees at 9 bases. Germline V gene lookup returns CDR1 SGHNT and CDR2 YYREEE (reference sequence). Trimming cost V 2 bases and J 0 bases; bases outside gene matches: 3. The CDR3 consists of 16 residues. For the CDR3, the DNA is TGTGCCAGCAGCTTCCGGGACAGGGCCTCTGGAAACACCATATATTTT. Protein: CASSFRDRASGNTIYF.

The V gene is TRBV3-1 (or the pseudogene TRBV3-2), the J gene TRBJ2-5; possible D gene TRBD2, 6 bases. The CDR3 length is 16 residues. The V and J ends lost 3 bases and 5 bases respectively, with 19 bases between them. Germline CDR1 LGHDT, CDR2 YNNKEL (reference sequence). The CDR3 here is CASSQAGGVPGETQYF. CDR3 nucleotides: TGTGCCAGCAGCCAGGCCGGCGGGGTCCCGGGGGAGACCCAGTACTTC.

The gene calls are TRBV3-1 (or the pseudogene TRBV3-2) and TRBJ1-2; D ambiguous. Per the germline V gene, CDR1 is LGHDT and CDR2 is YNNKEL (reference sequence). The CDR3 totals 14 residues. The germline V and J ends were trimmed by 0 bases and 3 bases, with 8 bases remaining between them. In DNA form, the CDR3 reads TGTGCCAGCAGCCAAGATTCCACAGACTATGGCTACACCTTC. Translated: CASSQDSTDYGYTF.

V usage is TRBV6-1 and J usage is TRBJ1-2; D gene unclear. The V end lost 2 bases, the J end lost 8 bases, and 21 bases lay between the germline ends. Germline CDR1 MNHNS, CDR2 SASEGT. The CDR3 loop spans 16 amino acids. The CDR3 region is CASSELGSGLASGYTF. The CDR3 nucleotides are TGTGCCAGCAGTGAATTAGGCTCCGGCCTAGCTAGCGGCTACACCTTC.

As DNA, the CDR3 is TGTGCCAGCAGTCCCTTAGGACAGGGGGCTGGAGGCCAAGAGACCCAGTACTTC. Amino acids: CASSPLGQGAGGQETQYF. The V gene is TRBV28, the J gene TRBJ2-5, with 11 positions matching TRBD1. The CDR3 length is 18 residues. The V gene end was trimmed by 5 bases and the J gene end by 1 base; junction bases not matched to a gene: 12. Looked up from germline, CDR1 is MDHEN and CDR2 is SYDVKM.

The chain links TRBV6-2 or TRBV6-3 to TRBJ1-2; possibly TRBD1 for D (5 bases). Trimming took off 2 bases at V and 7 bases at J, with 11 bases between the two ends. The CDR3 totals 13 residues. The germline gives CDR1 MNHEY, CDR2 SVGEGT. In DNA form, the CDR3 reads TGTGCCAGCAGTTACGGAGGGGCGGGTGGCTACACCTTC. This codes for CASSYGGAGGYTF.

The gene calls are TRBV10-3 and TRBJ2-3, with 10 bases aligning to TRBD2. With 2 bases clipped from V and 4 bases from J, the junction kept 3 bases outside the gene matches. Germline CDR1 ENHRY, CDR2 SYGVKD. The CDR3 is 15 residues long. The CDR3 nucleotides read TGTGCCATCAGTGAGGGTAGCGGGGGGTCAGATACGCAGTATTTT. Translated: CAISEGSGGSDTQYF.

This chain links TRBV25-1 with TRBJ1-6; D unresolved. The V end was cut by 8 bases, the J end by 10 bases, with 6 bases between. This CDR3 contains 10 residues. CDR1 and CDR2 from the germline V gene are MGHDK and SYGVNS. CDR3 sequence reads: CASGQSPLHF. CDR3 nucleotide sequence: TGTGCCAGCGGGCAGTCACCCCTCCACTTT.

The chain recombines TRBV6-6 with TRBJ2-1; TRBD2 matches at 8 bases. The CDR3 extends over 18 amino acids. The V segment lost 5 bases and the J segment 0 bases; nucleotides outside the gene matches: 12. Germline V gene lookup returns CDR1 MNHNY and CDR2 SVGAGI (reference sequence). CDR3 sequence reads: CASSLGAGGLPSYNEQFF. For the CDR3, the DNA is TGTGCCAGCAGTCTAGGGGCGGGGGGCCTCCCCTCCTACAATGAGCAGTTCTTC.

This chain joins TRBV4-2 and TRBJ1-5; a possible D gene is TRBD1 (5 bases). The CDR3 covers 18 residues. The germline V and J ends were trimmed by 3 bases and 0 bases, with 18 bases remaining between them. Germline loops: CDR1 LGHNA, CDR2 YNFKEQ. For the CDR3, the DNA is TGTGCCAGCAGCCAGGGGGGGTACGCAGGGAATAGCAATCAGCCCCAGCATTTT. It specifies CASSQGGYAGNSNQPQHF.

The chain joins TRBV30 to TRBJ1-2, with 7 bases fitting TRBD1. The CDR3 contains 12 residues. From germline, CDR1 is GTSNPN and CDR2 SVGIG (reference sequence). Trimming took 3 bases from V and 4 from J; bases not matched to a gene: 2. As DNA, the CDR3 is TGTGCCTGGAGCCAGGGGGGCTATGGCTACACCTTC. Residues: CAWSQGGYGYTF.

This rearrangement joins TRBV11-2 to TRBJ2-5, with 15 bases identical to TRBD2. Germline V gene sequence: CDR1 SGHAT, CDR2 FQNNGV. The V gene end was trimmed by 5 bases and the J gene end by 4 bases; junction bases not matched to a gene: 8. CDR3 length: 17 amino acids. Written as DNA, the CDR3 is TGTGCCAGCAGCCCCGGACTAGCGGGGGGGGCAAGAGAGACCCAGTACTTC. The encoded protein is CASSPGLAGGARETQYF.

The chain uses TRBV5-1 and TRBJ2-7, with 10 bases matching TRBD1. In germline, CDR1 is SGHRS, CDR2 YFSETQ. The J segment lost 4 bases and the V segment lost 4 bases, leaving 5 bases of the junction unmatched. CDR3 size: 14 residues. The CDR3: CASSVTGGAYEQYF. In DNA form, the CDR3 reads TGCGCCAGCAGCGTGACAGGGGGCGCGTACGAGCAGTACTTC.

The rearrangement links TRBV7-8 to TRBJ2-1; the match to TRBD2 covers 7 bases. The V and J ends lost 5 bases and 8 bases, in that order; junction bases with no gene match: 15. The germline CDR1 and CDR2 sequences are SGHVS and FQNEAQ. This CDR3 comprises 16 residues. The CDR3 sequence: CASSLAVGGGPHEQFF. The DNA of the CDR3 is TGTGCCAGCAGCCTGGCCGTTGGGGGAGGGCCACATGAGCAGTTCTTC.

The V call is TRBV13, the J call TRBJ1-2; tentative D call: TRBD1 (6 bases). The CDR3 is 15 amino acids. The germline V and J ends were trimmed by 4 bases and 3 bases, with 15 bases remaining between them. CDR1 is PRHDT, CDR2 FYEKMQ, per germline (reference sequence). CDR3 sequence: CASSSSRGAYYGYTF. DNA of the CDR3: TGTGCCAGCAGCTCCTCCCGGGGGGCCTACTATGGCTACACCTTC.

The chain joins TRBV2 to TRBJ2-3, with TRBD2 matching over 15 bases. The germline V gene encodes CDR1 SNHLY and CDR2 FYNNEI. The V gene end was trimmed by 1 base and the J gene end by 6 bases; junction bases not matched to a gene: 14. The CDR3 covers 20 residues. CDR3 sequence (DNA): TGTGCCAGCAGTGAAGAAGGACTAGCGGGGGGGCATTCTAGGTTCGATACGCAGTATTTT. Translating it yields CASSEEGLAGGHSRFDTQYF.

The rearrangement uses TRBV14 and TRBJ1-2, with 10 bases identical to TRBD1. Germline CDR1 is SGHDN and CDR2 is FVKESK. The junction had 9 bases not matched to a gene; V was cut back by 4 bases and J by 1 base. The CDR3 runs 17 residues. CDR3 amino acids: CASSPPGQGSGNYGYTF. CDR3 DNA: TGTGCCAGCAGCCCCCCGGGACAGGGGAGTGGTAACTATGGCTACACCTTC.

The chain uses TRBV11-3 and TRBJ2-1; 8 bases map to TRBD2. The CDR3 contains 16 residues. The trim removed 5 bases at V and 3 bases at J, leaving 9 bases unmatched. Germline V gene lookup returns CDR1 SGHNT and CDR2 YENEEA. DNA of the CDR3: TGTGCCAGCAGCCGCCGTAGCGGGACTATCTACAATGAGCAGTTCTTC. This gives the protein CASSRRSGTIYNEQFF.

DNA of the CDR3: TGTGCCAGCAGTTTAGGCAGGGCTGAAAAACTGTTTTTT. The encoded protein is CASSLGRAEKLFF. This chain links TRBV28 with TRBJ1-4; perhaps TRBD1 as D (5 bases). Germline V gives CDR1 MDHEN, CDR2 SYDVKM. The ends were cut back, 2 bases at V and 7 bases at J, with 8 bases in the middle. CDR3 length equals 13 residues.

This clone has a single count. DNA of the CDR3: TGTGCCAGCAGTTTGTTCGGGACAAGTGGCTACACCTTC. Translation gives CASSLFGTSGYTF. The chain couples TRBV27 to TRBJ1-2; possible D gene TRBD1, 6 bases. Germline CDR1 and CDR2: MNHEY and SMNVEV (reference sequence). The V and J ends lost 3 bases and 7 bases respectively, with 12 bases between them. The CDR3 is 13 amino acids.

V and J are TRBV7-8 and TRBJ2-5; TRBD1 agrees at 8 bases. The CDR3 extends over 16 amino acids. The germline gives CDR1 SGHVS, CDR2 FQNEAQ. V dropped 0 bases and J dropped 4; count of bases not matched to a gene: 7. The CDR3: CASSLARAGGVETQYF. The CDR3 DNA is TGTGCCAGCAGCTTAGCGAGGGCAGGGGGCGTAGAGACCCAGTACTTC.

CDR3 region: CASRGTGPYGYTF. For the CDR3, the DNA is TGTGCCAGCAGGGGTACAGGACCTTATGGCTACACCTTC. The chain carries TRBV11-3 and TRBJ1-2; TRBD1 is a possible D gene (5 bases). CDR3 length: 13 amino acids. Trimming stripped 6 bases from V and 5 bases from J, with 13 bases between. Germline V gene lookup returns CDR1 SGHNT and CDR2 YENEEA.

This chain links TRBV10-1 with TRBJ1-1; 10 bases are shared with TRBD1. The length of the CDR3 is 15 residues. V lost 0 bases, J lost 7 bases, and 5 bases stayed unmatched. CDR1 and CDR2 (germline): WNHNN, SYGVQD (reference sequence). The CDR3 spells CASSESTGGYGEAFF. CDR3 DNA sequence: TGCGCCAGCAGTGAGTCGACAGGGGGCTACGGTGAAGCTTTCTTT.

J is TRBJ2-1 and V is TRBV6-6; 8 positions agree with TRBD2. The CDR3 extends over 14 amino acids. V dropped 2 bases and J dropped 8; count of bases not matched to a gene: 5. CDR1 is MNHNY and CDR2 is SVGAGI in the germline V gene (reference sequence). CDR3 sequence: CASSYGTSWDEQFF. The CDR3 DNA sequence: TGTGCCAGCAGTTACGGGACTAGTTGGGATGAGCAGTTCTTC.

V is TRBV30 and J is TRBJ2-4; D is perhaps TRBD2 (6 bases). Deletions cut 5 bases from V and 8 bases from J, with 13 bases between. The V gene's germline CDR1 is GTSNPN and CDR2 SVGIG (reference sequence). This CDR3 region has 12 residues. The CDR3 coding sequence is TGTGCCTGGTCGGAGGGATGGGACATTCAGTACTTC. It yields the protein CAWSEGWDIQYF. Complete variable domain (other parts from reference TRBV30 and TRBJ2-4): SQTIHQWPATLVQPVGSPLSLECTVEGTSNPNLYWYRQAAGRGLQLLFYSVGIGQISSEVPQNLSASRPQDRQFILSSKKLLLSDSGFYLCAWSEGWDIQYFGAGTRLSVL.

This chain connects TRBV4-2 to TRBJ2-5, with 7 bases matching TRBD2. V gave up 0 bases and J gave up 4 bases; unmatched junction bases: 11. The CDR3 length is 17 residues. Per germline, CDR1 LGHNA and CDR2 YNFKEQ. As DNA, the CDR3 is TGTGCCAGCAGCCAAGATCAGAGTAGCGGGCAAGGAGAGACCCAGTACTTC. Protein sequence: CASSQDQSSGQGETQYF.

This chain connects TRBV5-6 to TRBJ2-7, with 11 nucleotides matching TRBD1. Germline lookup yields CDR1 SGHDT and CDR2 YYEEEE. The V and J ends lost 1 base and 5 bases, in that order; junction bases with no gene match: 14. The CDR3 has 18 residues. The CDR3 coding sequence is TGTGCCAGCAGCTTGATGATTTGGGAGGACAGGGGGCGAAACGAGCAGTACTTC. Amino acids: CASSLMIWEDRGRNEQYF.